Listed here is a single T cell receptor (beta chain). These data come from a study of graft-versus-host responses after intestinal transplantation. Overall study context: All recipients were given anti-thymocyte globulin induction, and tacrolimus and steroids were then administered for about three years.

Assay: immunoSEQ multiplex PCR; the TCRdb copy retains only in-frame clones and omits some. The sample lists under 20,000 clones; under 40% were seen once. V shed 2 bases and J shed 7 bases, with 9 bases lying between them. The CDR3 has 13 amino acids. Germline CDR1 and CDR2: MGHRA and YSYEKL. Notes on the study in general: Some GvH clones were seen earlier in gut or blood, suggesting intestinal origin.

Plates contained about 200,000 CFSE-labeled responder cells and about 200,000 irradiated, violet-dye-labeled stimulator cells. The clonotype comes from a human patient who was an organ donor for intestinal transplantation. The source material was alloreactive CD4+ T cells from a mixed lymphocyte reaction culture, sampled before transplantation. The subset is: CFSE-low proliferating T cells sorted from roughly six-day pre-transplant mixed lymphocyte reaction (GvH or HvG direction). The chain combines TRBV4-1 with TRBJ1-5; D gene unclear. The CDR3 spells CASSQRVEQPQHF. DNA for the CDR3: TGCGCCAGCAGCCAACGGGTGGAACAGCCCCAGCATTTT.